Presented here are 17 T cell receptor beta chains from one specimen sequenced in a study of sequential checkpoint blockade in melanoma (dated by TCRdb to 2018 to 2020). The library was generated by the immunoSEQ multiplex PCR assay. TCRdb's version of the immuneACCESS table is confined to in-frame rearrangements and falls short of the full clone set. An unresolved V gene accounts for under half of the shortfall where checked; the remainder is of unknown origin. The sample has 8,000 or so clones on record, around a quarter of them singletons. Roughly 9.7% of the sample goes to the ten largest clones. According to the study, the label for this sample's treatment or condition signals: randomized to nivolumab then ipilimumab (arm A) or the reverse (arm B). This specimen consisted of tumor tissue (inferred from file names), obtained from a patient given nivolumab and ipilimumab in sequence. These receptors all stem from a human donor with melanoma.

The V and J genes are TRBV14 and TRBJ2-1; the D is unclear. The CDR3 spans 16 residues. Germline CDR1 SGHDN, CDR2 FVKESK. Trimming stripped 7 bases from V and 2 bases from J, with 18 bases between. This CDR3 is CASNPTGETPYNEQFF. The CDR3 region has the DNA TGTGCCAGCAACCCGACTGGTGAAACCCCCTACAATGAGCAGTTCTTC.

This clone was observed many times. The chain recombines TRBV6-8 with TRBJ2-5; D is perhaps TRBD2 (5 bases). The CDR3 runs 13 residues. V lost 6 bases, J lost 13 bases, and 21 bases lay in between. Germline CDR1 is MNHGY and CDR2 is SAAAGT. Here the CDR3 DNA reads TGTGCCAGCAGCCCTCACGAGCGGCGATGGATGTACTTC. Translated, it gives CASSPHERRWMYF.

In its sample, this clone was seen many times. V is TRBV6-8 and J is TRBJ1-1, with 11 bases lining up with TRBD1. The length of the CDR3 is 14 residues. The germline CDR1 and CDR2 sequences are MNHGY and SAAAGT. V lost 8 bases and J lost 4; bases outside the gene matches: 6. The CDR3 here is CASGQGARGTEAFF. As DNA, the CDR3 is TGTGCCAGCGGACAGGGGGCGCGGGGCACTGAAGCTTTCTTT.

A few counts support this clone. V is TRBV6-8 and J is TRBJ1-1, with unresolved D. The germline gives CDR1 MNHGY, CDR2 SAAAGT. CDR3 length: 13 residues. Trimming cost V 5 bases and J 3 bases, with 10 bases left between them. CDR3 protein: CASSANWDTEAFF. The CDR3 nucleotides read TGTGCCAGCAGTGCCAACTGGGACACTGAAGCTTTCTTT.

This clone was observed many times. The V call is TRBV6-8, the J call TRBJ2-2, with unresolved D. Per the germline V gene, CDR1 is MNHGY and CDR2 is SAAAGT. The CDR3 length is 12 residues. The germline V and J ends were trimmed by 10 bases and 8 bases, with 14 bases remaining between them. The CDR3 is CAISAPLGELFF. The CDR3 DNA reads TGTGCCATCAGCGCCCCCCTAGGGGAGCTGTTTTTT.

The rearrangement links TRBV28 to TRBJ2-5; the D gene is possibly TRBD2 (5 bases). Germline CDR1 reads MDHEN; CDR2 reads SYDVKM. Between the trimmed V and J ends, which lost 6 bases and 3 bases, there was a span of 17 bases. The CDR3 spans 15 residues. CDR3 residues: CASSYSRRAKETQYF. The CDR3 nucleotides read TGTGCCAGCAGCTACTCTCGGCGGGCCAAAGAGACCCAGTACTTC. Full variable domain (outside the CDR3, taken from reference TRBV28 and TRBJ2-5): DVKVTQSSRYLVKRTGEKVFLECVQDMDHENMFWYRQDPGLGLRLIYFSYDVKMKEKGDIPEGYSVSREKKERFSLILESASTNQTSMYLCASSYSRRAKETQYFGPGTRLLVL.

Of note for this clone: A junction end diverges from the germline sequence, so it may reflect a read error. V and J are TRBV6-8 and TRBJ1-1; TRBD1 might be the D (6 bases). The CDR3 has 14 residues. Germline values: CDR1 MNHGY, CDR2 SAAAGT. DNA of the CDR3: TGTGCCATCAGTGCGGGACACCTTCGGGGTGAAGCTTTCTTT. Translating it yields CAISAGHLRGEAFF.

By share of the sample, this clone is medium-sized. The chain carries TRBV6-8 and TRBJ2-2; 11 nucleotides match TRBD2. This CDR3 contains 17 residues. The ends lost 5 bases at V and 1 base at J; junction bases unmatched: 6. Germline V gene lookup returns CDR1 MNHGY and CDR2 SAAAGT. This CDR3 reads CASSPHSGRENTGELFF. CDR3 nucleotide sequence: TGTGCCAGCAGTCCTCATAGCGGGAGGGAGAACACCGGGGAGCTGTTTTTT.

V and J are TRBV28 and TRBJ1-4, with a weak D call TRBD1 (6 bases). CDR3 length: 14 amino acids. Trimming left V 8 bases short and J 7 bases short, with 17 bases between. CDR1 is MDHEN, CDR2 SYDVKM, per germline. The CDR3 loop is CASQKGGGGEKLFF. Here the CDR3 DNA reads TGTGCCAGCCAGAAGGGGGGGGGCGGTGAAAAACTGTTTTTT.

In this sample, this clone turned up many times. V and J are TRBV12-2 and TRBJ2-7. TRBV12-2 corresponds to a pseudogene. The CDR3 consists of 18 residues. The CDR3 region has the DNA TGTGCCAGTTACGGATCTGTCCTGAATTTTCCCGAATCTTACGAGCAGTACGTC. Amino acids: CASYGSVLNFPESYEQYV.

This clone was detected a few times. The chain links TRBV28 to TRBJ2-2; TRBD1 matches at 7 bases. V dropped 6 bases and J dropped 9; count of bases not matched to a gene: 7. The CDR3 loop spans 13 amino acids. Germline-derived CDR1 and CDR2 are MDHEN and SYDVKM. The CDR3 region has the DNA TGTGCCAGCAGCCGACAGGGTTCCCGGGAGCTGTTTTTT. Amino acid sequence: CASSRQGSRELFF.

A few counts support this clone. This chain joins TRBV6-8 and TRBJ1-5; D may be TRBD1 (5 bases). Germline lookup yields CDR1 MNHGY and CDR2 SAAAGT. CDR3 length: 14 amino acids. Trimming cost V 7 bases and J 0 bases, with 10 bases left between them. DNA for the CDR3: TGTGCCAGCACGCCAGGGCATAGCAATCAGCCCCAGCATTTT. It encodes CASTPGHSNQPQHF.

With respect to this clone: The identical CDR3 is also encoded by other nucleotide sequences in the sample. The V gene is TRBV19, the J gene TRBJ2-1, with D perhaps assigned TRBD1 or TRBD2 (5 bases each). The CDR3 loop spans 12 amino acids. Germline assignment: CDR1 LNHDA and CDR2 SQIVND (reference sequence). The V end was cut by 6 bases, the J end by 7 bases, with 10 bases between. CDR3 amino acids: CASSMGVNEQFF. For the CDR3, the DNA is TGTGCCAGTAGCATGGGGGTTAATGAGCAGTTCTTC. The complete variable domain, with remaining parts taken from reference TRBV19 and TRBJ2-1, reads DGGITQSPKYLFRKEGQNVTLSCEQNLNHDAMYWYRQDPGQGLRLIYYSQIVNDFQKGDIAEGYSVSREKKESFPLTVTSAQKNPTAFYLCASSMGVNEQFFGPGTRLTVL.

In this sample, this clone turned up a few times. The chain carries TRBV25-1 and TRBJ1-1, with 7 bases fitting TRBD1. Germline assignment: CDR1 MGHDK and CDR2 SYGVNS. The V and J ends lost 6 bases and 0 bases, in that order; junction bases with no gene match: 4. CDR3 size: 14 residues. The CDR3 DNA sequence: TGTGCCAGCAGACAGGGGTTCATGAACACTGAAGCTTTCTTT. Protein: CASRQGFMNTEAFF.

The rearrangement links TRBV5-1 to TRBJ2-3; a weak D match, TRBD2 (6 bases). The V gene lost 6 bases and the J gene lost 3 bases, with 14 bases spanning the gap. This CDR3 spans 14 amino acids. Per germline, CDR1 SGHRS and CDR2 YFSETQ. This CDR3 is CASTPGSATDTQYF. The CDR3 region has the DNA TGCGCCAGCACCCCCGGGAGTGCGACAGATACGCAGTATTTT.

This chain connects TRBV6-8 to TRBJ1-1, with a possible D match to TRBD1 (6 bases). V dropped 0 bases and J dropped 0 bases, with 11 bases sitting between them. Per the germline V gene, CDR1 is MNHGY and CDR2 is SAAAGT. The CDR3 contains 16 residues. CDR3 in DNA: TGTGCCAGCAGTTACTCGCCGGGACAATTGAACACTGAAGCTTTCTTT. This sequence encodes CASSYSPGQLNTEAFF.

This clone was detected once. The J gene is TRBJ1-5, the V gene TRBV19; 9 positions agree with TRBD1. The CDR3 is made up of 16 amino acids. From germline, CDR1 is LNHDA and CDR2 SQIVND (reference sequence). V shed 6 bases, J shed 8 bases, and the junction held 14 bases outside the gene matches. The CDR3 sequence is CASSHPHRGLGEPQHF. In nucleotides, the CDR3 is TGTGCCAGTAGCCATCCGCACAGGGGGCTCGGCGAGCCCCAGCATTTT.